This TCR beta chain came from a study of technical replicates of blood from a few donors. TCRdb's table, derived via immunoSEQ multiplex PCR, lists solely in-frame clones and lacks some. The profile shows under 65,000 clones, approximately 86% of them singletons. V was pared by 1 base and J by 5 bases, with 3 bases of the junction left unmatched. The CDR3 loop spans 15 amino acids. CDR1 and CDR2 (germline): LGHNA, YSLEER. The sequenced sample was PBMCs. The clonotype originates from a human donor in good health. Some clones in this sample may be carry-over from other donors' samples. This chain links TRBV4-3 with TRBJ2-5, with 11 bases matching TRBD2. This CDR3 reads CASSQGLAGYETQYF. The CDR3 nucleotides read TGCGCCAGCAGCCAAGGACTAGCGGGATATGAGACCCAGTACTTC.